The TCR beta chain under discussion was sequenced for a study of response to subunit inactivated influenza vaccine. This clonotype has just a few counts. The antigen is not known. TCRdb re-called the RT-PCR reads through MiXCR, storing one row per CDR3 protein. The sample contains hundreds of thousands of distinct CDR3 sequences, 13% to 15% of which appear only once. General study points: Few new T cells, the authors suggested, are recruited by each seasonal influenza vaccination.

Trimming shortened V by 1 base and J by 4 bases, and 1 base separated the two germline ends. The germline V gene encodes CDR1 LNHNV and CDR2 YYDKDF (reference sequence). The CDR3 length is 11 residues. V usage is TRBV15 and J usage is TRBJ1-1; D remains unclear. The receptor's source is a man aged 50 to 59 who received an inactivated influenza vaccine. This specimen consisted of PBMCs from blood, obtained less than 15 days before vaccination. CDR3 in amino acids: CATSRATEAFF. CDR3 DNA: TGTGCCACCAGCAGAGCCACTGAAGCTTTCTTT.